This T cell receptor beta chain was sequenced during a study of blood T cell repertoires in COVID-19. In the study overall: The cDNA or gDNA used as material had been derived from T cells, B-cell-depleted T cells, or PBMCs.

Authors' methods: Amplification of reference gene primers provided the estimated nucleated cell counts. Produced via immunoSEQ multiplex PCR; TCRdb's table is partial and in-frame only. D and trimming were read from the DNA, whereas the V and J calls and clone size are those reported in that table. The table records around 260,000 clones, just over 90% of them present only once. While infection was still active, Seattle patients were enrolled and then followed longitudinally. The table lists this clone with a count of one. CDR3 length: 16 residues. Germline CDR1 and CDR2: LNHDA and SQIVND (reference sequence). J was trimmed by 3 bases and V by 3 bases; bases with no gene match: 6.

The chain has TRBV19 and TRBJ2-2; TRBD1 aligns across 8 bases. Sequencing used peripheral blood. The source is a woman aged 30 to 39 with COVID-19, enrolled during active disease. For the CDR3, the DNA is TGTGCCAGTAGTATTCCGCGGACAGGGTACACCGGGGAGCTGTTTTTT. Its protein is CASSIPRTGYTGELFF.